A selection of T cell receptor beta chains follows, all from one sample in a study of T-cell memory formation after mild COVID-19. MiXCR, run by TCRdb on the 5' RACE reads, gives a single entry per CDR3 protein. The table has about 340,000 distinct CDR3 sequences, about 15% seen once. Source material: PBMCs or a T cell subset sorted from them (not recorded which). The source is a man between 18 and 29 years old who had mild COVID-19 (a few samples of this study predate the infection). Cell type and time point are not known. CDR3s include the opening cysteine and the closing phenylalanine or tryptophan. The D gene is left open where the match is weak. Size is stated for part of the rows, as once, few or many counts, or as a class when the clone is expanded.

D gene	clone size	V gene	J gene	CDR3 DNA	CDR3 protein
TRBD1	few	TRBV6-5	TRBJ1-2	TGTGCCAGCAGTCCCACAGGGGGCGTAGGGTACACCTTC	CASSPTGGVGYTF
TRBD1	NA	TRBV6-2/TRBV6-3	TRBJ2-1	TGTGCCAGCAGCTCCCGGACAGGGTACGATGAGCAGTTCTTC	CASSSRTGYDEQFF
NA	few	TRBV24-1	TRBJ2-7	TGTGCCACCCGGCCCGGGACCCTAGGGGGTTACGAGCAGTACTTC	CATRPGTLGGYEQYF
NA	NA	TRBV23-1	TRBJ2-4	TGCGCCAGCAGTGGGCCGGGACAAGCAAAAAACATTCAGTACTTC	CASSGPGQAKNIQYF
NA	NA	TRBV10-3	TRBJ2-1	TGTGCCATCAGTGAAGGGTATCGTGAGCAGTTCTTC	CAISEGYREQFF
NA	NA	TRBV6-5	TRBJ1-2	TGTGCCAGCAGCACCACAGGGCTGAATGGCTACACCTTC	CASSTTGLNGYTF
TRBD2	few	TRBV18	TRBJ2-1	TGTGCCAGCTCACCTGTGGGGGGGGCCTACAATGAGCAGTTCTTC	CASSPVGGAYNEQFF
NA	few	TRBV29-1	TRBJ2-1	TGCAGCGTTGATCAGGGTTACAATGAGCAGTTCTTC	CSVDQGYNEQFF
NA	few	TRBV6-1	TRBJ1-6	TGTGCCAGCAGTGAAGTGGCGGATTCACCCCTCCACTTT	CASSEVADSPLHF
NA	NA	TRBV5-6	TRBJ1-2	TGTGCCAGCAGCGGCGGGGACTTATCTGACTATGGCTACACCTTC	CASSGGDLSDYGYTF
NA	NA	TRBV2	TRBJ1-2	TGTGCCAGCAGTGGAGGGGGAAAAGGGAGCTACACCTTC	CASSGGGKGSYTF
NA	NA	TRBV12-3/TRBV12-4	TRBJ2-7	TGTGCCAGCAGTCCTCCGGGACCCCCCTACGAGCAGTACTTC	CASSPPGPPYEQYF
NA	NA	TRBV4-3	TRBJ1-6	TGCGCCAGCAGCCATAGGGAAAATAATTCACCCCTCCACTTT	CASSHRENNSPLHF
TRBD1	NA	TRBV7-9	TRBJ1-1	TGTGCCAGCAGCTCAGTAGGGACAGCGAACACTGAAGCTTTCTTT	CASSSVGTANTEAFF
TRBD1	few	TRBV7-2	TRBJ2-1	TGTGCCAGCAGCCCCCGGACAGGGTCCTACAATGAGCAGTTCTTC	CASSPRTGSYNEQFF
TRBD1	many	TRBV5-1	TRBJ2-3	TGTGCCAGCAGCTTAGACAGGGGAGGAGATACGCAGTATTTT	CASSLDRGGDTQYF
TRBD2	many	TRBV27	TRBJ2-3	TGTGCCAGCAGTTTAACCCTACTAGCGGGGGGTCATACGCAGTATTTT	CASSLTLLAGGHTQYF
NA	few	TRBV7-9	TRBJ2-3	TGTGCCAGCAGCTTATTGCATGGAGTCACAGATACGCAGTATTTT	CASSLLHGVTDTQYF
NA	many	TRBV9	TRBJ2-7	TGTGCCAGCAGTTCCCCTCTCAGCTCCTACGAGCAGTACTTC	CASSSPLSSYEQYF
NA	NA	TRBV5-4	TRBJ2-7	TGTGCCAGCAGGAAGTGGGGAAGCTCCTACGAGCAGTACTTC	CASRKWGSSYEQYF
TRBD2	few	TRBV4-3	TRBJ2-3	TGCGCCAGCAGCCAAGTGGGGACTAGCGGCACAGATACGCAGTATTTT	CASSQVGTSGTDTQYF
TRBD1	few	TRBV12-3/TRBV12-4	TRBJ2-3	TGTGCCAGCCAGGGGGACCCTTTTGGGTACGATACGCAGTATTTT	CASQGDPFGYDTQYF
TRBD1	NA	TRBV19	TRBJ1-1	TGTGCCAGTAGTACCCGACAGGGGACCATGAACACTGAAGCTTTCTTT	CASSTRQGTMNTEAFF
NA	few	TRBV7-3	TRBJ2-5	TGTGCCAGCAGCCTCGGGGGGCTGACAGAGACCCAGTACTTC	CASSLGGLTETQYF
NA	few	TRBV4-3	TRBJ2-5	TGCGCCAGCAGCCAAGGGCTCGCGGATGAGGAGACCCAGTACTTC	CASSQGLADEETQYF
TRBD2	few	TRBV5-1	TRBJ2-1	TGCGCCAGCAGCGTGGTACCTAGCGGGGTGAACAATGAGCAGTTCTTC	CASSVVPSGVNNEQFF
TRBD1	NA	TRBV7-9	TRBJ2-1	TGTGCCAGCAGCCCGGCCCCCGGGACAGGGGACCCGGATGAGCAGTTCTTC	CASSPAPGTGDPDEQFF
TRBD1	NA	TRBV7-2	TRBJ2-5	TGTGCCAGCAGCCAGCGGACAGGGGGCGCGGAGACCCAGTACTTC	CASSQRTGGAETQYF
NA	few	TRBV10-2	TRBJ2-2	TGCGCCAGCCGCGGCCCGGTCGTCCTGGAGCTGTTTTTT	CASRGPVVLELFF
TRBD1	many	TRBV28	TRBJ2-2	TGTGCCAGCAGGAGCCTCAGGGGGAGCACCGGGGAGCTGTTTTTT	CASRSLRGSTGELFF
NA	NA	TRBV29-1	TRBJ1-5	TGCAGCGTTGCCAGTTCGGATCAGCCCCAGCATTTT	CSVASSDQPQHF
TRBD2	NA	TRBV18	TRBJ2-7	TGTGCCAGCTCACCGGGGCGGGGGGCCGTGAGCGACGAGCAGTACTTC	CASSPGRGAVSDEQYF
TRBD1	few	TRBV20-1	TRBJ1-5	TGCAGTGCTAGAGTTGGGACAGGGAGGGAGCCCCAGCATTTT	CSARVGTGREPQHF
TRBD1	many	TRBV2	TRBJ2-3	TGTGCCAGCAGGGCACAGGGGCTCACAGATACGCAGTATTTT	CASRAQGLTDTQYF
TRBD1	NA	TRBV12-3/TRBV12-4	TRBJ2-7	TGTGCCAGCAGTTTTAGTGACAGGGATTTCGAGCAGTACTTC	CASSFSDRDFEQYF
TRBD2	many	TRBV9	TRBJ2-3	TGTGCCAGCAATCGAGCGGGGACCCCCACAGATACGCAGTATTTT	CASNRAGTPTDTQYF
NA	many	TRBV7-9	TRBJ1-1	TGTGCCAGCAGCTTAGTTGCGGGGCTGAACACTGAAGCTTTCTTT	CASSLVAGLNTEAFF
NA	NA	TRBV21-1	TRBJ2-1	TGTGCCAGCAGCAAAAGAACGGGGGAGCAGTTCTTC	CASSKRTGEQFF
TRBD2	few	TRBV5-5	TRBJ2-3	TGTGCCAGCAGCTTGGCATCGGGGGGGAACACAGATACGCAGTATTTT	CASSLASGGNTDTQYF
NA	few	TRBV24-1	TRBJ2-2	TGTGCCACCAGTGATGCAGCGAACACCGGGGAGCTGTTTTTT	CATSDAANTGELFF
NA	many	TRBV2	TRBJ1-2	TGTGCCAGCAGTGAAAATGGGATCCCCTATGGCTACACCTTC	CASSENGIPYGYTF
NA	NA	TRBV12-3/TRBV12-4	TRBJ2-4	TGTGCCAGCACCCTCAAGGGGGAGGGAAACATTCAGTACTTC	CASTLKGEGNIQYF
TRBD1	many	TRBV6-5	TRBJ2-7	TGTGCCAGCAGTTACGCTCCCGGGACAGGGTTTTTCGAGCAGTACTTC	CASSYAPGTGFFEQYF
NA	few	TRBV5-1	TRBJ2-1	TGCGCCAGCAGCTTGGAAAGAGATGAGCAGTTCTTC	CASSLERDEQFF
TRBD2	few	TRBV20-1	TRBJ2-5	TGCAGTGCTAGTGGGGGACTAGCGGGGGACCAAGAGACCCAGTACTTC	CSASGGLAGDQETQYF
NA	many	TRBV20-1	TRBJ2-5	TGCAGTGCTCTAGCTGTGGAGACCCAGTACTTC	CSALAVETQYF
NA	NA	TRBV6-1	TRBJ1-2	TGTGCCAGCAGTCCTGACGGAGACTATGGCTACACCTTC	CASSPDGDYGYTF
NA	NA	TRBV7-8	TRBJ2-5	TGTGCCAGCAGCAACCCGGGGGGCGGGCAAGAGACCCAGTACTTC	CASSNPGGGQETQYF
NA	once	TRBV5-1	TRBJ1-1	TGCGCCAGCAGCCCCCAGGGGTTTGGGTTCACTGAAGCTTTCTTT	CASSPQGFGFTEAFF
NA	NA	TRBV3-1	TRBJ2-3	TGTGCCAGCAGCCAAATTGTGGATACGCAGTATTTT	CASSQIVDTQYF
TRBD1	once	TRBV20-1	TRBJ1-1	TGCAGTGCTAGATCCGGGACAGTATCCTTGCACGCTTTCTTT	CSARSGTVSLHAFF
NA	many	TRBV27	TRBJ2-1	TGTGCCAGCAGTTTATGGGATCCCGGGGCCTCTGAGCAGTTCTTC	CASSLWDPGASEQFF
NA	NA	TRBV15	TRBJ2-3	TGTGCCACCAGGTCAGCAGATACGCAGTATTTT	CATRSADTQYF